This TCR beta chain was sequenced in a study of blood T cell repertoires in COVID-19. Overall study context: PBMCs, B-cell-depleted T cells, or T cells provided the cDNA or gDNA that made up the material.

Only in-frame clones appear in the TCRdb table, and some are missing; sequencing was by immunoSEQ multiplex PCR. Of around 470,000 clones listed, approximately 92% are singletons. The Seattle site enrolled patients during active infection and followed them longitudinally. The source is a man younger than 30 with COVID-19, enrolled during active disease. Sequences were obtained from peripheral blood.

CDR3 sequence (DNA): TGTGCCAGCAGCCTGGGCCCTAATGAGCAGTTCTTC. It is translated as CASSLGPNEQFF. This chain uses TRBV3-1 (or the pseudogene TRBV3-2) with TRBJ2-1; D is uncertain. The V end was cut by 4 bases, the J end by 7 bases, with 8 bases between. Germline assignment: CDR1 LGHDT and CDR2 YNNKEL (reference sequence). CDR3 length equals 12 residues.